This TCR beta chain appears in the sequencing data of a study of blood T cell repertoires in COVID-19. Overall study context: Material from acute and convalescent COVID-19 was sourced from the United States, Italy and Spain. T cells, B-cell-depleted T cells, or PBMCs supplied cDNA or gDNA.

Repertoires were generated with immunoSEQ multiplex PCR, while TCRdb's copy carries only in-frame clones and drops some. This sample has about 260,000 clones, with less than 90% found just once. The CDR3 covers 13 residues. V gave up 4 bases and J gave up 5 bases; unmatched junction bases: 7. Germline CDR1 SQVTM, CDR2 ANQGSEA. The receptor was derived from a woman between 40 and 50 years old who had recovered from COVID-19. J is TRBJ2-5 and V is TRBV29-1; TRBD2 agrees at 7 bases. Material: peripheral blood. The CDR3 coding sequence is TGCAGCGTTGTCAGCGGGACCTATGAGACCCAGTACTTC. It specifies CSVVSGTYETQYF.